The T cell receptor (beta chain) under discussion was sequenced for a study of T cell repertoires in cytomegalovirus infection. This clonotype was observed a few times. Its antigen is currently unknown. MiXCR was run by TCRdb on the reads, yielding one entry per CDR3 protein. The sample holds some 310,000 distinct CDR3 sequences; about 25% are singletons and the top ten take about 14%. The CDR3 sequence is 14 residues long. V lost 5 bases, J lost 5 bases, and 7 bases stayed unmatched. Per the germline V gene, CDR1 is MNHEY and CDR2 is SVGAGI. The source was cultured PBMCs, collected from culture after CMV antigen stimulation. The TCR sequence derives from a human donor in good health (CMV status not recorded). Some clones in this sample may be carry-over from other donors' samples. This chain links TRBV6-5 with TRBJ2-5; 8 bases are a match to TRBD2. The CDR3 bases are TGTGCCAGCAGTGACCGCGGGGGGACGGAGACCCAGTACTTC. Translating it yields CASSDRGGTETQYF.